This entry lists 17 T cell receptor beta chains sequenced from one sample in a study of brain T cells in children with intractable seizures. Libraries were prepared by immunoSEQ multiplex PCR; TCRdb keeps only in-frame clonotypes and omits some of them. The repertoire holds tens of thousands of clones, with more than 85% as singletons. The source was peripheral blood, collected at surgery. The receptors originated from a boy less than two years old with tuberous sclerosis and intractable seizures.

The chain carries TRBV15 and TRBJ2-1, with D unclear. Germline values: CDR1 LNHNV, CDR2 YYDKDF (reference sequence). The CDR3 loop spans 11 amino acids. Between the trimmed V and J ends, which lost 8 bases and 6 bases, there was a span of 8 bases. The CDR3, as DNA: TGTGCCACCGCCGGTTTCAATGAGCAGTTCTTC. This codes for CATAGFNEQFF.

This chain links TRBV19 with TRBJ2-7; 13 nucleotides align to TRBD2. The CDR3 consists of 18 residues. With 3 bases clipped from V and 5 bases from J, the junction kept 13 bases outside the gene matches. CDR1 is LNHDA, CDR2 SQIVND, per germline (reference sequence). This CDR3 is CASSISLSRTSGRNEQYF. CDR3 nucleotides: TGTGCCAGTAGTATCAGCCTCTCCCGGACTAGCGGGAGAAACGAGCAGTACTTC.

The V call is TRBV7-2, the J call TRBJ1-1; possibly TRBD1 for D (6 bases). From germline, CDR1 is SGHTA and CDR2 FQGNSA. V gave up 2 bases and J gave up 1 base, with 11 bases separating them. The CDR3 contains 15 residues. The CDR3 loop is CASSLMGAANTEAFF. CDR3 sequence (DNA): TGTGCCAGCAGCTTAATGGGGGCCGCGAACACTGAAGCTTTCTTT.

The rearrangement links TRBV12-3 or TRBV12-4 to TRBJ2-1, with TRBD2 matching 7 bases. Trimming at V came to 4 bases and at J to 7 bases, leaving 1 base not matched to a gene. The CDR3 runs to 12 residues. CDR3 region: CASSYSGNEQFF. The DNA of the CDR3 is TGTGCCAGCAGTTATAGCGGGAATGAGCAGTTCTTC.

This sequence joins TRBV5-1 and TRBJ2-7, with 9 bases matching TRBD2. V was pared by 1 base and J by 4 bases, with 15 bases of the junction left unmatched. Germline-derived CDR1 and CDR2 are SGHRS and YFSETQ. This CDR3 has 18 amino acids. The CDR3 DNA reads TGCGCCAGCAGCTTGCGAGCCCCAATTGGCGGGAGGGCTTACGAGCAGTACTTC. Translated: CASSLRAPIGGRAYEQYF. The whole variable domain, remainder taken from reference TRBV5-1 and TRBJ2-7, is KAGVTQTPRYLIKTRGQQVTLSCSPISGHRSVSWYQQTPGQGLQFLFEYFSETQRNKGNFPGRFSGRQFSNSRSEMNVSTLELGDSALYLCASSLRAPIGGRAYEQYFGPGTRLTVT.

This clone turned up a few times. The chain joins TRBV3-1 (or the pseudogene TRBV3-2) to TRBJ1-3, with 9 bases lining up with TRBD1. The J segment lost 3 bases and the V segment lost 3 bases, leaving 6 bases of the junction unmatched. Germline CDR1 reads LGHDT; CDR2 reads YNNKEL (reference sequence). The CDR3 has 16 amino acids. This CDR3 reads CASSHPRTGVGNTIYF. CDR3 coding DNA: TGTGCCAGCAGCCATCCTCGGACAGGGGTTGGAAACACCATATATTTT.

The CDR3 loop is CATSDLKPPGQGLSDGYTF. In nucleotides, the CDR3 is TGTGCCACCAGTGATTTAAAACCTCCGGGACAGGGTTTGTCGGATGGCTACACCTTC. The rearrangement uses TRBV24-1 and TRBJ1-2; 9 nucleotides agree with TRBD1. The CDR3 has 19 residues. CDR1 is KGHDR, CDR2 SFDVKD, per germline. The ends lost 1 base at V and 6 bases at J; junction bases unmatched: 17.

V usage is TRBV27 and J usage is TRBJ2-7; D is uncertain. The ends were cut back, 5 bases at V and 0 bases at J, with 11 bases in the middle. CDR1 is MNHEY and CDR2 is SMNVEV in the germline V gene (reference sequence). This CDR3 has 14 amino acids. In DNA, the CDR3 is TGTGCCAGCAGTCCACGACTGAGCTCCTACGAGCAGTACTTC. This gives the protein CASSPRLSSYEQYF.

The rearrangement joins TRBV7-9 to TRBJ2-6; a possible D gene is TRBD2 (5 bases). CDR3 length: 14 residues. CDR1 and CDR2 (germline): SEHNR, FQNEAQ (reference sequence). V lost 10 bases to trimming and J lost 3 bases, with 13 bases between them. Here the CDR3 DNA reads TGTGCCACCGCCACCGGGAATGGGGCCAACGTCCTGACTTTC. This sequence encodes CATATGNGANVLTF. Full variable domain (missing parts from reference TRBV7-9 and TRBJ2-6): DTGVSQNPRHKITKRGQNVTFRCDPISEHNRLYWYRQTLGQGPEFLTYFQNEAQLEKSRLLSDRFSAERPKGSFSTLEIQRTEQGDSAMYLCATATGNGANVLTFGAGSRLTVL.

The chain joins TRBV6-6 to TRBJ2-7, with D perhaps TRBD1 or TRBD2 (5 bases each). CDR3 length: 15 residues. Trimming took 8 bases from V and 2 from J, leaving 19 bases between them. Per germline, CDR1 MNHNY and CDR2 SVGAGI (reference sequence). This CDR3 reads CASAPPGRPTYEQYF. The DNA for the CDR3 is TGTGCCAGCGCGCCCCCGGGACGGCCGACCTACGAGCAGTACTTC.

The chain is built from TRBV9 and TRBJ1-4, with D maybe TRBD1 (6 bases). The CDR3 length is 15 residues. Germline V gene sequence: CDR1 SGDLS, CDR2 YYNGEE. Trimming pared 4 bases from V and 6 bases from J, leaving 16 bases between. The CDR3 loop reads CASSIYGRGHEKLFF. CDR3 coding DNA: TGTGCCAGCAGCATCTACGGCAGGGGTCATGAAAAACTGTTTTTT.

This clone was seen only once. This chain links TRBV6-5 with TRBJ1-1, with 12 nucleotides matching TRBD1. The V gene's germline CDR1 is MNHEY and CDR2 SVGAGI. Unmatched junction bases numbered 9, after V lost 10 bases and J lost 3 bases. The CDR3 contains 15 residues. CDR3 DNA: TGTGCCACCGTCCCGGGACAGGGGGCGGACACTGAAGCTTTCTTT. Translating gives CATVPGQGADTEAFF.

The gene calls are TRBV7-9 and TRBJ2-7; the D call may be TRBD1 or TRBD2 (6 bases each). The germline CDR1 and CDR2 sequences are SEHNR and FQNEAQ (reference sequence). CDR3 length: 14 residues. The germline V and J ends were trimmed by 4 bases and 5 bases, with 15 bases remaining between them. The CDR3 nucleotides are TGTGCCAGCAGCTCATTAAACAGGGAGGACGAGCAGTACTTC. Protein sequence: CASSSLNREDEQYF.

The rearrangement uses TRBV7-9 and TRBJ1-2; D possibly corresponds to TRBD1 (6 bases). There are 11 residues in the CDR3. V lost 7 bases to trimming and J lost 6 bases, with 9 bases between them. Germline V gene data show CDR1 as SEHNR and CDR2 as FQNEAQ (reference sequence). This CDR3 reads CASTNRDGYTF. The CDR3, as DNA: TGTGCCAGCACAAACAGGGATGGCTACACCTTC.

The rearrangement links TRBV11-3 to TRBJ1-1; the D is unclear. Germline-derived CDR1 and CDR2 are SGHNT and YENEEA. Between the trimmed V and J ends, which lost 5 bases and 3 bases, there was a span of 4 bases. The CDR3 is 11 amino acids. CDR3 sequence: CASSADTEAFF. CDR3 nucleotides: TGTGCCAGCAGCGCGGACACTGAAGCTTTCTTT.

The V gene is TRBV11-3, the J gene TRBJ1-1; D uncertain. CDR3 length equals 11 residues. Germline loops: CDR1 SGHNT, CDR2 YENEEA. The V end was cut by 1 base, the J end by 5 bases, with 2 bases between. CDR3: CASSLATEAFF. The CDR3 region has the DNA TGTGCCAGCAGCTTAGCAACTGAAGCTTTCTTT.

CDR3: CASSQVGRVRYF. CDR3 sequence (DNA): TGCGCCAGCAGCCAAGTAGGTAGAGTACGGTATTTT. V and J are TRBV4-1 and TRBJ2-3, with unresolved D. Germline-derived CDR1 and CDR2 are MGHRA and YSYEKL. The CDR3 consists of 12 residues. Trimming took 1 base from V and 14 from J, leaving 13 bases between them.